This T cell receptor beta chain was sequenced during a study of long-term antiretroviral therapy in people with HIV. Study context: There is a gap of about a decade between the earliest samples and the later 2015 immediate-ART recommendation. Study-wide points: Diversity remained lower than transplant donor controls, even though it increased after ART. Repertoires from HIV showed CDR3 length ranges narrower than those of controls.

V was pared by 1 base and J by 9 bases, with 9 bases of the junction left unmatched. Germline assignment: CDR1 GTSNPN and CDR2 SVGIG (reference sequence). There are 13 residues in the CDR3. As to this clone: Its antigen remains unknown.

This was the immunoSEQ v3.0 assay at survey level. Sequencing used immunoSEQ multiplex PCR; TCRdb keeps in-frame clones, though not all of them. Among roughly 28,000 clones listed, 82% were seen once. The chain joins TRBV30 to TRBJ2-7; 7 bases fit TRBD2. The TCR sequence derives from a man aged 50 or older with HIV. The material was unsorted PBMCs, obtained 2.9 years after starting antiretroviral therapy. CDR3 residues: CAWSAGGTFRQYF. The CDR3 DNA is TGTGCCTGGAGTGCGGGGGGTACCTTCCGGCAGTACTTC.